Sequencing of this T cell receptor (beta chain) was carried out in a study of T cells expressing NK-cell markers. Overall study context: Out of eight donors sequenced, seven tested HCMV-seropositive and the remaining one seronegative.

Overall study results and limits: Whether expanded NKG2C-expressing T cell clones recognize HCMV is unknown. As a fraction of CD8+ T cells, dominant NKG2C+ clonotypes reached roughly 1.0-7.5% in a handful of donors.

As the method of synthesis, 5'RACE template switching with UMIs yielded TCR beta cDNA. TCRdb processed the 5' RACE reads again and assigns one entry to each CDR3 protein, with no DNA. The sample's table shows 440,000 or so distinct CDR3 sequences. As for this clonotype: Its antigen is not identified.

CDR3 length equals 14 residues. The V gene's germline CDR1 is MGHDK and CDR2 SYGVNS. This sequence joins TRBV25-1 and TRBJ2-5; there is no DNA to check the TCRdb D call of TRBD1. The sequence came from a woman between 18 and 69 years old in good health. Sequenced: blood T cells: a sorted CD56 or NKG2C T cell subset, CD4+ or CD8+ T cells, or bulk PBMC T cells (not recorded which). This chain's CDR3 is CASSEGTEQETQYF.